This T cell receptor beta chain is from a study of T cells in Graves' hyperthyroidism and ophthalmopathy. This clonotype was seen at least ten times. As yet, its antigen is unknown. Patients were excluded for uncontrolled infection, other autoimmune disease, pregnancy or lactation. There are 12 residues in the CDR3. Germline V gene sequence: CDR1 DFQATT, CDR2 SNEGSKA (reference sequence). Trimming removed 6 bases at V and 2 bases at J, with 10 bases between. Study outcomes and limitations: Ophthalmopathy was predicted by the model a median of roughly 6 months ahead of onset. Most clonotypes that expanded in the thyroid above 0.001 also showed up in blood.

RNA transcripts gave rise to amplified TCR beta CDR3 regions. The HTBI primer set served for first-round RT-PCR of the TCR CDR3. TCRdb processed the multiplex PCR reads anew with MiXCR; each CDR3 protein has one entry. The sample contains approximately 430,000 distinct CDR3 sequences, 15% to 18% of which appear only once. The chain links TRBV20-1 to TRBJ1-2; no firm D call. This clonotype originated in a young woman with Graves' hyperthyroidism. Sequenced: blood. The CDR3 here is CSAARENYGYTF. DNA for the CDR3: TGCAGTGCCGCGCGCGAGAACTATGGCTACACCTTC.